These 23 T cell receptor beta chains were sequenced from one sample in a study of blood T cells in healthy people across ages. Combining a sample-barcoded 5' primer with a J-beta primer mix, a second PCR ran for about 6 to 12 cycles. MiXCR was run by TCRdb on the 5' RACE reads, yielding one entry per CDR3 protein. The sample holds approximately 780,000 distinct CDR3 sequences; roughly 24% are singletons and the top ten take roughly 3.1%. The data also belong to a second study, concerning T cells of mothers and their children.

The sequencing sample was made of blood. These receptors were taken from a boy between 5 and 17 years old in good health.

This clonotype was counted only a few times. J is TRBJ2-3 and V is TRBV5-6, with 7 bases fitting TRBD1. This CDR3 is 15 amino acids long. Germline CDR1 reads SGHDT; CDR2 reads YYEEEE. Germline trimming cut 4 bases from V and 10 bases from J; bases unmatched to any gene: 15. In nucleotides, the CDR3 is TGTGCCAGCAGCCCCGGACAGGAAAGATCCTTGGCGCAGTATTTT. It specifies CASSPGQERSLAQYF.

The rearrangement uses TRBV29-1 and TRBJ1-5; D perhaps matches TRBD1 (5 bases). Germline lookup yields CDR1 SQVTM and CDR2 ANQGSEA. The V and J ends lost 4 bases and 5 bases respectively, with 15 bases between them. The CDR3 is 14 residues long. The CDR3 region is CSVAPDSKDQPQHF. The CDR3 coding sequence is TGCAGCGTTGCCCCCGACAGTAAGGATCAGCCCCAGCATTTT.

The CDR3 DNA reads TGTGCCAGCATTAGCGGGGTCGGTGATGATGAGCAGTTCTTC. Amino acids: CASISGVGDDEQFF. This chain joins TRBV6-1 and TRBJ2-5, with 8 bases fitting TRBD2. The J call is in doubt because the DNA end fits TRBJ2-1 better. Germline values: CDR1 MNHNS, CDR2 SASEGT. The CDR3 loop spans 14 amino acids.

The V call is TRBV6-6, the J call TRBJ2-7; no clear D gene. CDR3 length: 15 amino acids. The V end lost 1 base, the J end lost 0 bases, and 10 bases lay between the germline ends. Germline-derived CDR1 and CDR2 are MNHNY and SVGAGI (reference sequence). CDR3 coding DNA: TGTGCCAGCAGTTACTTGAGGTTCTACTCCTACGAGCAGTACTTC. Amino acid sequence: CASSYLRFYSYEQYF.

In DNA, the CDR3 is TGTGCCAGCAGCTTTGGGGCCAACAGGGGAAGCCCCTACGAGCAGTACTTC. Its translation: CASSFGANRGSPYEQYF. The genes are TRBV7-2 and TRBJ2-7; TRBD1 matches 7 bases. The CDR3 totals 17 residues. V shed 3 bases and J 2 bases; nucleotides not matched to a gene: 13. The germline CDR1 and CDR2 sequences are SGHTA and FQGNSA.

Only a few counts were recorded for this clonotype. The V call is TRBV29-1, the J call TRBJ1-1, with 9 bases that match TRBD1. CDR1 SQVTM and CDR2 ANQGSEA come from the germline V gene. V shed 6 bases, J shed 6 bases, and the junction held 11 bases outside the gene matches. The CDR3 is made up of 14 amino acids. The CDR3 DNA reads TGCAGCGTGACGGGACAGGGTGGGAGGGCTGAAGCTTTCTTT. Translation gives CSVTGQGGRAEAFF.

This clonotype has ten or more counts. The V call is TRBV7-9, the J call TRBJ2-2, with D maybe TRBD1 (6 bases). This CDR3 has 15 residues. Germline V gene data show CDR1 as SEHNR and CDR2 as FQNEAQ (reference sequence). Between the trimmed V and J ends, which lost 1 base and 0 bases, there was a span of 6 bases. CDR3 sequence: CASSLGTANTGELFF. For the CDR3, the DNA is TGTGCCAGCAGCTTAGGGACAGCGAACACCGGGGAGCTGTTTTTT.

A few counts support this clonotype. The rearrangement joins TRBV10-3 to TRBJ2-1; D remains ambiguous. Germline CDR1 reads ENHRY; CDR2 reads SYGVKD. Trimming left V 8 bases short and J 0 bases short, with 8 bases between. This CDR3 is 13 amino acids long. The CDR3 bases are TGTGCCATCTCCTGGGGCTCCTACAATGAGCAGTTCTTC. Protein sequence: CAISWGSYNEQFF.

DNA for the CDR3: TGTGCCAGCACCGACCGGCGGCAGGGGGCTGGGACCCAGTACTTC. Translating it yields CASTDRRQGAGTQYF. This chain uses TRBV6-5 with TRBJ2-5; 8 positions agree with TRBD1. This CDR3 region has 15 residues. Germline loops: CDR1 MNHEY, CDR2 SVGAGI. Trimming cost V 7 bases and J 7 bases; bases outside gene matches: 14.

This chain links TRBV30 with TRBJ2-3; D assignment may be TRBD1 or TRBD2 (5 bases each). Germline-derived CDR1 and CDR2 are GTSNPN and SVGIG (reference sequence). CDR3 length: 15 residues. Trimming removed 4 bases at V and 0 bases at J, with 14 bases between. The CDR3: CAWNSGTASTDTQYF. The CDR3 DNA reads as TGTGCCTGGAACTCAGGGACGGCTAGCACAGATACGCAGTATTTT.

This clonotype was picked up a small number of times. This chain uses TRBV2 with TRBJ1-5; D is undetermined. V was shortened by 2 bases and J by 1 base, with 6 bases between the two germline ends. In germline, CDR1 is SNHLY, CDR2 FYNNEI. The CDR3 spans 14 residues. CDR3 loop: CASSELESNQPQHF. CDR3 nucleotides: TGTGCCAGCAGTGAATTAGAGAGCAATCAGCCCCAGCATTTT.

This chain uses TRBV5-1 with TRBJ2-3; D might be TRBD1 or TRBD2, each matching 5 bases. Germline CDR1 SGHRS, CDR2 YFSETQ. Trimming left V 7 bases short and J 0 bases short, with 12 bases between. The CDR3 covers 14 residues. The CDR3: CASARDPSTDTQYF. The CDR3 DNA is TGCGCCAGCGCCCGGGACCCTAGCACAGATACGCAGTATTTT.

This clonotype has more than one count but fewer than ten. This sequence joins TRBV20-1 and TRBJ2-5; 9 bases fit TRBD1. The J call could be wrong; TRBJ2-1 is a better fit for the DNA end. The CDR3 contains 13 residues. Germline CDR1 is DFQATT and CDR2 is SNEGSKA (reference sequence). The DNA of the CDR3 is TGCAGTGCTCCGGGACAGGGAGGTCCTGAGCAGTTCTTC. Its translation: CSAPGQGGPEQFF.

V usage is TRBV12-3 or TRBV12-4 and J usage is TRBJ1-5; TRBD1 might be the D (5 bases). Trimming took 8 bases from V and 1 from J, leaving 15 bases between them. The CDR3 loop spans 15 amino acids. The CDR3, as DNA: TGTGCCAGCCGAGGACGGGGGGGGAGCAATCAGCCCCAGCATTTT. Protein product: CASRGRGGSNQPQHF.

The genes are TRBV4-1 and TRBJ2-1; 9 bases match TRBD2. The J call may not be correct, given that the DNA end is closer to TRBJ2-5. Germline V CDR1 and CDR2: MGHRA, YSYEKL. This CDR3 contains 17 residues. DNA for the CDR3: TGCGCCAGCAGCCAGGCCCCGCGGGGGGGGCCTCAAGAGACCCAGTACTTC. The encoded protein is CASSQAPRGGPQETQYF.

The V and J genes are TRBV25-1 and TRBJ2-7, with D possibly TRBD1 on 6 matching bases. Trimming removed 3 bases from V and 3 bases from J, with 18 bases in between. CDR1 and CDR2 from the germline V gene are MGHDK and SYGVNS. There are 16 residues in the CDR3. CDR3 in DNA: TGTGCCAGCAGTGACGGTCCCGTGACAGGTGTCTACGAGCAGTACTTC. Protein product: CASSDGPVTGVYEQYF.

In this sample, this clonotype turned up a few times. CDR3 sequence: CASSLGEDDRIYGYTF. CDR3 nucleotide sequence: TGTGCCAGCAGCTTAGGGGAAGACGACAGAATCTATGGCTACACCTTC. The chain is built from TRBV5-4 and TRBJ1-2, with D maybe TRBD1 (5 bases). Germline V CDR1 and CDR2: SGHNT, YYREEE (reference sequence). The CDR3 sequence is 16 residues long. V dropped 2 bases and J dropped 4 bases, with 18 bases sitting between them. The full variable domain, rest sourced from reference TRBV5-4 and TRBJ1-2, is ETGVTQSPTHLIKTRGQQVTLRCSSQSGHNTVSWYQQALGQGPQFIFQYYREEENGRGNFPPRFSGLQFPNYSSELNVNALELDDSALYLCASSLGEDDRIYGYTFGSGTRLTVV.

As for this clonotype: This is likely a read error, given that the CDR3 carries no conserved phenylalanine or tryptophan at its end. The limits of the CDR3 on the DNA are not certain, so only TCRdb's listed CDR3 is given. The chain joins TRBV3-1 to TRBJ2-5; no DNA check was done on the table's D call, TRBD2. The CDR3 adds up to 12 amino acids, both ends counted. Germline assignment: CDR1 LGHDT and CDR2 YNNKEL (reference sequence). CDR3 region: CASSQDAERSTV.

The chain has TRBV7-2 and TRBJ2-5, with D perhaps TRBD1 or TRBD2 (7 bases each). Trimming left V 0 bases short and J 5 bases short, with 13 bases between. Germline CDR1 and CDR2: SGHTA and FQGNSA. CDR3 length equals 15 residues. CDR3 loop: CASSLARGGLETQYF. The DNA for the CDR3 is TGTGCCAGCAGCTTAGCCAGGGGGGGGCTGGAGACCCAGTACTTC.

The CDR3 DNA reads as TGCGCCAGCAGCTTGGCCCCCGGGACAGCCAACTATGGCTACACCTTC. It translates to CASSLAPGTANYGYTF. J is TRBJ1-2 and V is TRBV5-1, with 7 bases identical to TRBD1. J was trimmed by 2 bases and V by 0 bases; bases with no gene match: 7. Per germline, CDR1 SGHRS and CDR2 YFSETQ. The CDR3 consists of 16 residues.

This clonotype was seen only a few times. The chain carries TRBV19 and TRBJ2-5, with D possibly TRBD1 on 5 matching bases. This CDR3 region has 12 residues. Per the germline V gene, CDR1 is LNHDA and CDR2 is SQIVND (reference sequence). Trimming cost V 3 bases and J 4 bases, with 6 bases left between them. The CDR3, as DNA: TGTGCCAGTAGTATGGGGCTAGAGACCCAGTACTTC. Translated, it gives CASSMGLETQYF.

The chain recombines TRBV6-4 with TRBJ1-2, with TRBD1 identical over 8 bases. V lost 6 bases, J lost 3 bases, and 3 bases stayed unmatched. CDR3 length: 13 amino acids. Germline V CDR1 and CDR2: MRHNA, SNTAGT. CDR3 sequence: CASSDRGHYGYTF. The CDR3 nucleotides read TGTGCCAGCAGCGACAGGGGACACTATGGCTACACCTTC.

Only a few counts were recorded for this clonotype. J is TRBJ1-1 and V is TRBV28; D not resolved. The ends were cut back, 8 bases at V and 1 base at J, with 23 bases in the middle. The CDR3 contains 17 residues. Germline V gene lookup returns CDR1 MDHEN and CDR2 SYDVKM. The CDR3 spells CASGTRRVFVGNTEAFF. CDR3 sequence (DNA): TGTGCCAGCGGAACCCGGCGGGTTTTTGTCGGGAACACTGAAGCTTTCTTT.